One sample yielded the 12 T cell receptor beta chains listed below, sequenced in a study of blood T cells in healthy people across ages. Alongside a J-beta primer mix, a sample-barcoded 5' primer served in a second PCR lasting roughly 6 to 12 cycles. In TCRdb, the 5' RACE reads were re-called with MiXCR into one record per CDR3 protein. Of fewer than 1.5 million distinct CDR3 sequences in the sample, approximately 42% were seen once. Input material: blood. These receptors were collected from a young woman in good health.

V gene TRBV7-2 combines with J gene TRBJ2-7; no clear D. V was clipped by 3 bases and J by 6 bases, with 15 bases between them. Germline CDR1 reads SGHTA; CDR2 reads FQGNSA. This CDR3 has 14 amino acids. CDR3 sequence reads: CASSFPSLSCEQYF. In nucleotides, the CDR3 is TGTGCCAGCAGCTTCCCATCCCTAAGCTGCGAGCAGTACTTC.

The chain carries TRBV12-3 or TRBV12-4 and TRBJ2-2; tentative D call: TRBD2 (7 bases). The V gene lost 8 bases and the J gene lost 1 base, with 17 bases spanning the gap. The CDR3 is 16 amino acids. CDR3 sequence reads: CASLKGGTKNTGELFF. The CDR3 nucleotides are TGTGCCAGCCTCAAGGGGGGGACAAAGAACACCGGGGAGCTGTTTTTT.

This clonotype has a handful of counts. V gene TRBV29-1 combines with J gene TRBJ2-5, with TRBD2 matching over 14 bases. The germline CDR1 and CDR2 sequences are SQVTM and ANQGSEA. The CDR3 runs 14 residues. Germline trimming cut 5 bases from V and 11 bases from J; bases unmatched to any gene: 10. The CDR3 DNA sequence: TGCAGCGTTCGGACTAGCGGGGGGTACAATGAGCAGTACTTC. This codes for CSVRTSGGYNEQYF. The full variable domain, its missing parts supplied by reference TRBV29-1 and TRBJ2-5, is SAVISQKPSRDICQRGTSLTIQCQVDSQVTMMFWYRQQPGQSLTLIATANQGSEATYESGFVIDKFPISRPNLTFSTLTVSNMSPEDSSIYLCSVRTSGGYNEQYFGPGTRLLVL.

The chain has TRBV29-1 and TRBJ2-5; 9 bases line up with TRBD2. The CDR3 consists of 15 residues. CDR1 is SQVTM and CDR2 is ANQGSEA in the germline V gene. V shed 1 base, J shed 11 bases, and the junction held 14 bases outside the gene matches. The CDR3 DNA reads as TGCAGCGTTGAAGGCGGGGGGGCGCAACGCAATGAGCAGTACTTC. This gives the protein CSVEGGGAQRNEQYF.

There are a few counts of this clonotype. This chain links TRBV20-1 with TRBJ2-7, with D tentatively TRBD1 (6 bases). Germline V gives CDR1 DFQATT, CDR2 SNEGSKA (reference sequence). CDR3 length equals 13 residues. Trimming left V 3 bases short and J 4 bases short, with 13 bases between. This CDR3 reads CSASSGTLYEQYF. The CDR3, as DNA: TGCAGTGCTAGTTCCGGGACACTATACGAGCAGTACTTC.

Of note for this clonotype: One junction end disagrees with the germline gene, perhaps due to a read error. The chain's CDR3 is CAGSYSRQGEQYF. Here the CDR3 DNA reads TGTGCCGGCAGTTACTCCCGGCAGGGCGAGCAGTACTTC. The chain recombines TRBV6-5 with TRBJ2-7, with D possibly TRBD1 on 5 matching bases. The CDR3 contains 13 residues. Germline V gives CDR1 MNHEY, CDR2 SVGAGI.

This clonotype was counted a single time. This rearrangement joins TRBV2 to TRBJ2-3; TRBD2 might be the D (6 bases). V was cut by 1 base and J by 0 bases, with 17 bases left in between. The CDR3 is 18 amino acids. Germline V CDR1 and CDR2: SNHLY, FYNNEI. CDR3: CASSEVFGLAASTDTQYF. CDR3 DNA sequence: TGTGCCAGCAGTGAAGTATTTGGGTTAGCGGCTAGCACAGATACGCAGTATTTT.

This clonotype was seen only a few times. CDR3 region: CASSFQPTRDTQYF. CDR3 nucleotides: TGTGCCAGCAGTTTCCAGCCCACTAGAGATACGCAGTATTTT. The V and J genes are TRBV12-3 or TRBV12-4 and TRBJ2-3, with a tentative D call TRBD2 (5 bases). This CDR3 is built from 14 residues. V gave up 3 bases and J gave up 5 bases, with 12 bases separating them.

The gene calls are TRBV18 and TRBJ2-5, with TRBD2 matching 9 bases. CDR1 and CDR2 (germline): KGHSH, LQKENI. Losses at the gene ends were 1 base for V and 4 bases for J; bases not matched to a gene: 4. The CDR3 is made up of 15 amino acids. The CDR3 nucleotides are TGTGCCAGCTCACCACTAGCGGGAGTTGCAGAGACCCAGTACTTC. Translating it yields CASSPLAGVAETQYF.

The CDR3 DNA reads as TGTGCCATCACCCCAGGAGCGGCAGACGAGCAGTACTTC. Its protein is CAITPGAADEQYF. This sequence joins TRBV10-3 and TRBJ2-7; tentatively, D is TRBD2 (5 bases). Deletions cut 7 bases from V and 5 bases from J, with 15 bases between. Germline V gene data show CDR1 as ENHRY and CDR2 as SYGVKD. This CDR3 is 13 amino acids long.

The gene calls are TRBV15 and TRBJ2-2, with TRBD2 matching over 9 bases. Germline CDR1 and CDR2: LNHNV and YYDKDF (reference sequence). With 0 bases clipped from V and 1 base from J, the junction kept 12 bases outside the gene matches. The CDR3 loop spans 20 amino acids. The CDR3 loop is CATSRDLPSSSGVNTGELFF. CDR3 DNA sequence: TGTGCCACCAGCAGAGATCTGCCCTCTTCTAGCGGGGTGAACACCGGGGAGCTGTTTTTT.

As regards this clonotype: A junction end diverges from the germline sequence, so it may reflect a read error. V is TRBV6-1 and J is TRBJ2-4; no reliable D call. The last part of the DNA fits TRBJ2-7 better; the J call may be wrong. The CDR3 totals 13 residues. The germline V gene encodes CDR1 MNHNS and CDR2 SASEGT. The CDR3 sequence: CASSKAMGYEQYF. For the CDR3, the DNA is TGTGCCAGCAGTAAAGCGATGGGGTACGAGCAGTACTTC.